Given below is one T cell receptor (beta chain) in context. Its antigen remains unknown. This specimen comes from a study of cytomegalovirus exposure and HLA in healthy donors. Study-level results: Associated with HLA alleles at 0.05 false discovery rate in a later analysis were 17,000 or so TCR beta sequences. Later, an analysis found that common viral pathogens appeared to be linked with several of the most significant clusters. TCR beta V- and J-gene trimming, according to a later analysis, was linked to a missense DCLRE1C variant. As a later analysis revealed, the rate of TCR association differed by HLA locus, with DRB1 most and HLA-C fewest.

Researchers ran the PCR with 60 Vbeta and 13 Jbeta primers. Produced via immunoSEQ multiplex PCR; TCRdb's table is partial and in-frame only. This sample has about 160,000 clones, with approximately 85% found just once. V was trimmed by 3 bases and J by 6 bases, leaving 11 bases between them. Looked up from germline, CDR1 is MDHEN and CDR2 is SYDVKM. This CDR3 contains 14 residues. The receptor was isolated from a man aged 50-59 years in good health and CMV-seropositive. V gene TRBV28 combines with J gene TRBJ2-2; possibly TRBD1 for D (6 bases). The specimen sequenced was PBMCs. The chain's CDR3 is CASSFHRDSGELFF. CDR3 nucleotide sequence: TGTGCCAGCAGTTTTCACAGGGATTCCGGGGAGCTGTTTTTT. The variable domain in full, completed from reference TRBV28 and TRBJ2-2, reads DVKVTQSSRYLVKRTGEKVFLECVQDMDHENMFWYRQDPGLGLRLIYFSYDVKMKEKGDIPEGYSVSREKKERFSLILESASTNQTSMYLCASSFHRDSGELFFGEGSRLTVL.